This TCR beta chain came from a study of T cell responses to AZD1222 COVID-19 vaccine. Study overall: It was second doses at about 4 or about 12 weeks that were pooled.

In regard to this clone: Antigen specificity is unknown.

Whole-study findings and limits: Epitopes outside B.1.351 and B.1.1.7 mutated regions reportedly drew nearly half of spike TCRs.

The table came from immunoSEQ multiplex PCR; TCRdb's copy has only in-frame clones and leaves some out. This sample carries 75,000 to 100,000 clones, roughly nine tenths of them seen once, and the ten largest clones take about 1.5%. The material sequenced was peripheral blood, taken on day 0 of AZD1222 vaccination. This clonotype originated in an adult in good health.

CDR3 nucleotides: TGTGCCAGCAGTCGAGATACGGGGGGCTTCGATGAGCAGTTCTTC. Its protein is CASSRDTGGFDEQFF. V and J are TRBV3-1 (or the pseudogene TRBV3-2) and TRBJ2-1; D possibly corresponds to TRBD2 (7 bases). This CDR3 has 15 amino acids. Trimming pared 6 bases from V and 8 bases from J, leaving 20 bases between. The germline V gene encodes CDR1 LGHDT and CDR2 YNNKEL (reference sequence).